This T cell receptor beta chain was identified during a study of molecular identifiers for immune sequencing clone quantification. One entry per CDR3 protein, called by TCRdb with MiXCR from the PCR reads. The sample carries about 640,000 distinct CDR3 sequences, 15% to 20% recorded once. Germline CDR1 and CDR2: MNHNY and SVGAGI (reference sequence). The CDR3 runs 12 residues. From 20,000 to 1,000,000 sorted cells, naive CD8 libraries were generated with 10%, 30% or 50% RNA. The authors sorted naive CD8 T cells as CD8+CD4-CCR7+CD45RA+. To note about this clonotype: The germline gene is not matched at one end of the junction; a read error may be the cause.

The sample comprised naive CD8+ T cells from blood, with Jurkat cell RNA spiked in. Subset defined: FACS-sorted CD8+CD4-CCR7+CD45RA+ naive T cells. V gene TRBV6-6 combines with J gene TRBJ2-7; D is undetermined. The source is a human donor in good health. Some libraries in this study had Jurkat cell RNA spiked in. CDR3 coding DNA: TGTACCAGCAGTTACGGAGTTTACGAGCAGTACTTC. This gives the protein CTSSYGVYEQYF.